These T cell receptor beta chains were read from a single sample in a study of beta chain features in type 1 diabetes. Libraries were prepared by immunoSEQ multiplex PCR; TCRdb keeps only in-frame clonotypes and omits some of them. The sample holds hundreds of thousands of clones, approximately 9.9% seen once. The specimen was naive CD4+ T cells from blood. The receptors here all came from a woman in her 30s in good health. The conserved cysteine and the conserved F or W are not part of the CDR3 here. Clone size appears in some rows only: once, few, many, or a class for an expanded clone.

V: TRBV7-9
size: .
CDR3: ASSFDRDGNTIY

V: TRBV7-8
size: .
CDR3: ASSSTNRGRVRETQY

V: TRBV4-3
size: few
CDR3: ASSHRGTSTSTDTQY

V: TRBV9
size: few
CDR3: ASSVATRPYNEQF

V: TRBV30
size: .
CDR3: AWHSLRGTEAF

V: TRBV10-3
size: few
CDR3: AISESKKGKVAGVNGELF

V: TRBV7-6
size: .
CDR3: ASSLVANQGAEQF

V: TRBV6-5
size: once
CDR3: ASRQSNQPQH

V: TRBV2
size: few
CDR3: ASKDRVEAF

V: TRBV9
size: few
CDR3: ASSVGQTNTEAF

V: TRBV29-1
size: few
CDR3: SVEMDRTYNEQF

V: TRBV7-9
size: few
CDR3: ASSFSSSILRSYEQY

V: TRBV11-2
size: few
CDR3: ASSLAGTGRIETQY

V: TRBV7-2
size: few
CDR3: ASRQTVNTEAF

V: TRBV2
size: once
CDR3: ASSHLTGGPDGGAFTQY

V: TRBV10-3
size: few
CDR3: AISEQPGTSGRDTQY

V: TRBV15
size: .
CDR3: ATRAGDSRYQPQH

V: TRBV7-9
size: .
CDR3: ASSSGQGSEKLF

V: TRBV28
size: .
CDR3: ASSFGGPQETQY

V: TRBV2
size: .
CDR3: ASRPGLAGDTQY

V: TRBV7-3
size: few
CDR3: ASSLPPTSSDTGELF

V: TRBV7-2
size: few
CDR3: ASSSRLAGGYEQY

V: TRBV10-3
size: .
CDR3: AIRTGTLNTEAF

V: TRBV9
size: few
CDR3: ASGRGGENEQY

V: TRBV11-3
size: few
CDR3: ASSLREGATDTQY

V: TRBV4-1
size: .
CDR3: ASSLVLNVRGAVTGELF

V: TRBV5-1
size: few
CDR3: ASSPNGEGIYEQY

V: TRBV28
size: few
CDR3: ASSRSSYGYT

V: TRBV7-2
size: .
CDR3: ASSLVLSKNTEAF

V: TRBV7-9
size: .
CDR3: ASRGQTNEKLF

V: TRBV5-1
size: .
CDR3: ASSPTGLLPNEQF

V: TRBV30
size: .
CDR3: AWSALGQGYNEQF

V: TRBV29-1
size: few
CDR3: SVLDREGTGELF

V: TRBV28
size: few
CDR3: ASTLGRGTSGNTIY

V: TRBV29-1
size: few
CDR3: SVPGPYGNQPQH

V: TRBV7-2
size: .
CDR3: ASSSRAGNGYT

V: TRBV29-1
size: few
CDR3: SVVVGGARQETQY

V: TRBV4-1
size: few
CDR3: ASSQGTGAYNEQF

V: TRBV29-1
size: few
CDR3: SVGKGLDYYGYT

V: TRBV29-1
size: few
CDR3: SVDGLAGGYNEQF

V: TRBV4-3
size: .
CDR3: ASSQADRDDNEQY

V: TRBV19
size: .
CDR3: ASTPAGGRETQY

V: TRBV28
size: .
CDR3: ASYQSNQPQH